The entry below gives a single TCR beta chain sequence along with its context. Its antigen remains unknown. This sample is drawn from a study of T cells after posttransplantation cyclophosphamide. Findings and limits, study-wide: Donor CD8+ memory clones often dominated recipient blood repertoires at later times. TRB clonality was highly associated with recipient CMV seropositivity and reactivation.

This CDR3 has 16 residues. J was trimmed by 3 bases and V by 5 bases; bases with no gene match: 5. Per the germline V gene, CDR1 is SGHAT and CDR2 is FQNNGV. Assay used: immunoSEQ multiplex PCR; TCRdb lists only in-frame clones, some missing. The sample holds about 47,000 clones, around 91% seen once. This related bone marrow graft donor gave peripheral blood on the day of marrow donation. Sequencing was carried out using PBMCs. This chain uses TRBV11-2 with TRBJ2-3; 13 bases map to TRBD2. This clonotype was sampled from a woman aged 50 to 60 in good health and a related stem cell transplant donor. CDR3 loop: CASSPRTSGRTDTQYF. DNA of the CDR3: TGTGCCAGCAGCCCCCGGACTAGCGGGAGAACAGATACGCAGTATTTT.